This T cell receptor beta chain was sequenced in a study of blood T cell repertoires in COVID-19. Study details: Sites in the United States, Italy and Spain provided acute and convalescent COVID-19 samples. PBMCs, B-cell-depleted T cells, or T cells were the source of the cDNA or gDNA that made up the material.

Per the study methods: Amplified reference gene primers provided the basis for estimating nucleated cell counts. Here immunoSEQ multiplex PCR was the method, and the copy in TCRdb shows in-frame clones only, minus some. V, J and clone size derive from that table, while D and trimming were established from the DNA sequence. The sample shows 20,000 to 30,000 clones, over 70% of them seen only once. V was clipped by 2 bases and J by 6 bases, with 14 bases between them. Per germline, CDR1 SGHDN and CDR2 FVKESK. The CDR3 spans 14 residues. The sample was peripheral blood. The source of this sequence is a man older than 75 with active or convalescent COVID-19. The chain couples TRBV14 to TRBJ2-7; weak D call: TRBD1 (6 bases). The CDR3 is CASSQYTGRTEQYF. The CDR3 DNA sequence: TGTGCCAGCAGCCAATATACAGGGCGAACCGAGCAGTACTTC.